Listed below are T cell receptor beta chains from one sample, sequenced in a study of T cell repertoires in cytomegalovirus infection. One entry per CDR3 protein results from TCRdb running MiXCR on the reads. Of about 920,000 distinct CDR3 sequences listed, approximately 32% were seen once; the top ten hold 10% to 15%. Their recognized antigens are unknown. The sequences come from cultured CD8+ T cells from PBMCs, collected from culture after CMV antigen stimulation. All receptors derive from a human donor in good health (CMV status not recorded). Some clones in this sample may be carry-over from other donors' samples. The CDR3 runs from the conserved cysteine through the conserved F or W. The D gene is left open where the match is weak. Size is stated for part of the rows, as once, few or many counts, or as a class when the clone is expanded.

d_call clone_size j_call v_call cdr3_nt cdr3_aa
- few TRBJ1-1 TRBV19 TGTGCCAGTAGTCTAGGAACCGAAGGGGAAGCTTTCTTT CASSLGTEGEAFF
TRBD1 - TRBJ1-1 TRBV20-1 TGCAGTGCTAGCAGGGGGGACACTGAAGCTTTCTTT CSASRGDTEAFF
- - TRBJ1-2 TRBV29-1 TGCAGCGTTGTCCAGGGGAACTATGGCTACACCTTC CSVVQGNYGYTF
- - TRBJ2-1 TRBV2 TGTGCCAGCAGTGACAGGGCCGATACCTACAATGAGCAGTTCTTC CASSDRADTYNEQFF
- - TRBJ2-7 TRBV5-3 TGTGCCAGCAGTTACGGGACACCGTCCGAGCAGTACTTC CASSYGTPSEQYF
- few TRBJ2-3 TRBV7-9 TGTGCCAGCAGCTTACGAAGGACTAGCACAGATACGCAGTATTTT CASSLRRTSTDTQYF
TRBD1 many TRBJ2-1 TRBV7-2 TGTGCCAGCAGCTTGGGACAGGGGCGCCACAATGAGCAGTTCTTC CASSLGQGRHNEQFF
TRBD1 - TRBJ2-5 TRBV3-1 TGTGCCAGCAGCACGACAGGGATAGAGACCCAGTACTTC CASSTTGIETQYF
TRBD1 few TRBJ2-4 TRBV12-3/TRBV12-4 TGTGCCAGCAGTCCGACAGGGCCGAGAGACATTCAGTACTTC CASSPTGPRDIQYF
- few TRBJ2-1 TRBV15 TGTGCCACCAGCAGAGATCTATCTAGTTCTAATGAGCAGTTCTTC CATSRDLSSSNEQFF
TRBD2 - TRBJ2-3 TRBV27 TGTGCCAGCGCCCTGGGAGGGGAGGGAGATACGCAGTATTTT CASALGGEGDTQYF
TRBD1 - TRBJ1-2 TRBV12-3/TRBV12-4 TGTGCCAGCAGTTCCTCAACAGGGGTTAACTATGGCTACACCTTC CASSSSTGVNYGYTF
TRBD1 - TRBJ2-7 TRBV7-6 TGTGCCAGCGCCCTTGGGGCAGGGGGCGCGTACGAGCAGTACTTC CASALGAGGAYEQYF
TRBD2 - TRBJ2-5 TRBV7-8 TGTGCCAGCACCCAAGCGGGGGGGCCTCAAGAGACCCAGTACTTC CASTQAGGPQETQYF
- few TRBJ1-1 TRBV6-5 TGTGCCAGCAGTTACTTTGAATACACTGAAGCTTTCTTT CASSYFEYTEAFF
- few TRBJ2-3 TRBV5-1 TGCGCCAGCAGCTTGTCGGACTGGGAGGACACATGGGACACAGATACGCAGTATTTT CASSLSDWEDTWDTDTQYF
- - TRBJ2-5 TRBV9 TGTGCCAGCAGCTCAGGGGACTTAGAGGAGACCCAGTACTTC CASSSGDLEETQYF
- many TRBJ2-7 TRBV7-6 TGTGCCAGCAGCCCATCGACGTTCGAGCAGTACTTC CASSPSTFEQYF
- - TRBJ1-1 TRBV2 TGTGCCAGCAAAATTAAAGGGGGACCCACTGAAGCTTTCTTT CASKIKGGPTEAFF
TRBD1 few TRBJ2-2 TRBV27 TGTGCCAGCAGTTTAAAGGGGGCCCACACCGGGGAGCTGTTTTTT CASSLKGAHTGELFF
- few TRBJ2-1 TRBV28 TGTGCCAGCAGTTTCTATTCGGTGACCTACAATGAGCAGTTCTTC CASSFYSVTYNEQFF
TRBD2 - TRBJ2-2 TRBV4-1 TGCGCCAGCAGCTTTGGGACTAGCGGGGCCGGGGAGCTGTTTTTT CASSFGTSGAGELFF
- - TRBJ2-2 TRBV9 TGTGCCAGCAGCGTAGGGAAAAACACCGGGGAGCTGTTTTTT CASSVGKNTGELFF
- - TRBJ1-6 TRBV7-9 TGTGCCGTACAGGGTAATAATTCACCCCTCCACTTT CAVQGNNSPLHF
TRBD1 many TRBJ2-2 TRBV7-9 TGTGCCAGCAGTCAAAGTAGGACAGGGAACACCGGGGAGCTGTTTTTT CASSQSRTGNTGELFF
- - TRBJ1-6 TRBV6-5 TGTGCCAGCAGTGTACTAACCGGGACATACTCACCCCTCCACTTT CASSVLTGTYSPLHF
- - TRBJ1-1 TRBV15 TGTGCCACCAGCAGAGATCCGGATCCGAACACTGAAGCTTTCTTT CATSRDPDPNTEAFF
- few TRBJ1-2 TRBV7-9 TGTGCCAGCAGCTTAGTAGCAGAGCAATCCCGCTATGGCTACACCTTC CASSLVAEQSRYGYTF